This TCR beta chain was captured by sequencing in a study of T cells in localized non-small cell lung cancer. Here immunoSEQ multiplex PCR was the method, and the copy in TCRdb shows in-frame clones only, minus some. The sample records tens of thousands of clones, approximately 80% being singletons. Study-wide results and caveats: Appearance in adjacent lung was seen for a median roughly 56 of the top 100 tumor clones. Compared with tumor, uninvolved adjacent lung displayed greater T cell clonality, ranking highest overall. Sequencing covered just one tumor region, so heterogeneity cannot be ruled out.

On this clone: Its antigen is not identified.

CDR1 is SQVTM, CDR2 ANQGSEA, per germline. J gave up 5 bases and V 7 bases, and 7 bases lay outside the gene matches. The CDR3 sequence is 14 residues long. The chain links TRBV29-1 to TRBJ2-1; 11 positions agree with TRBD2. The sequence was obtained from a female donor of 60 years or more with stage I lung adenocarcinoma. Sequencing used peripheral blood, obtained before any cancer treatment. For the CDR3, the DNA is TGCAGCGGACGAATAGCGGGAGGGGACAATGAGCAGTTCTTC. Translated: CSGRIAGGDNEQFF.